This TCR delta chain emerged from a study of γδ T cells in repeated Plasmodium falciparum infection. Across the whole study: Age- and gender-matched Australian children served as comparison for malaria-exposed Malian children.

CDR3 length: 28 amino acids. Germline CDR1 and CDR2: TSWWSYY and QGS. TCRdb re-processed the multiplex PCR reads via CATT. This table holds 53,000 or so delta-chain clones, around 2% found once. Concerning this clone: This is likely an artifact of a read error, given a far larger clone one base away. The sample holds other DNA sequences that translate to the same CDR3.

Gammadelta T cells were flow-sorted from PBMC into Vgamma9/Vdelta2+ and Vdelta2-negative populations for bulk analysis. The chain employs TRDV1 and TRDJ1; 13 nucleotides match TRDD3. The material sequenced was gamma-delta T cells from blood. This TCR was recovered from a pool of human donors (malaria-infected and uninfected, not separated). CDR3 protein: CALGEWRLRSIVEDTYWGIRSYTDKLIF. The DNA of the CDR3 is TGTGCCCTTGGGGAATGGCGCCTACGAAGTATTGTAGAGGATACTTACTGGGGGATACGGTCGTACACCGATAAACTCATCTTT.